The rows below give T cell receptor beta chains drawn from one sample of a study of graft-versus-host responses after intestinal transplantation. Their recognized antigens are unknown. Clones were sequenced by immunoSEQ multiplex PCR, and TCRdb holds only the in-frame ones, with some missing. Of over 100,000 clones listed, around 92% were seen once; the top ten hold roughly 1.2%. The source material was unstimulated CD8+ T cells sorted from spleen or lymph node cells, sampled before transplant. The receptors originated from a human donor who was the organ donor for an intestinal transplant. Both conserved end residues are part of each CDR3. Each record gives: CDR3 DNA, CDR3 protein, J gene, D gene, V gene, clone size. D genes are given only for firm matches. Rows give clone size only sometimes, using once, few, many, or a class for an expanded clone.

DNA: TGCGCCAGCAGCCAAGTCCTAATCATCCAGCTCCACAATGAGCAGTTCTTC; CDR3: CASSQVLIIQLHNEQFF; J: TRBJ2-1; D: NA; V: TRBV4-3; size: NA
DNA: TGTGCCAGCAGTGACTGGACTAGCGACACCGGGGAGCTGTTTTTT; CDR3: CASSDWTSDTGELFF; J: TRBJ2-2; D: TRBD2; V: TRBV6-1; size: NA
DNA: TGCGCCAGCAGCCAAGCCAGGGGGCTGATAGGGGGAAACACCATATATTTT; CDR3: CASSQARGLIGGNTIYF; J: TRBJ1-3; D: TRBD1; V: TRBV4-1; size: once
DNA: TGTGCCTGGACCTTAGGGGACAGGGGTTTCTTAGGTTCCGGGGAGCTGTTTTTT; CDR3: CAWTLGDRGFLGSGELFF; J: TRBJ2-2; D: TRBD1; V: TRBV30; size: NA
DNA: TGTGCCAGCAGCGTACGTTTACAGGACAATGAGCAGTTCTTC; CDR3: CASSVRLQDNEQFF; J: TRBJ2-1; D: NA; V: TRBV9; size: NA
DNA: TGTGCCAGCATGTCCGGGGTAGAGTCCTACGAGCAGTACTTC; CDR3: CASMSGVESYEQYF; J: TRBJ2-7; D: NA; V: TRBV2; size: NA
DNA: TGTGCCAGCAGCCCACGGACTAGCGTAAACAATGAGCAGTTCTTC; CDR3: CASSPRTSVNNEQFF; J: TRBJ2-1; D: TRBD2; V: TRBV9; size: NA
DNA: TGTGCCAGCAGTATCCATAGGGACCAGTACTTC; CDR3: CASSIHRDQYF; J: TRBJ2-5; D: NA; V: TRBV11-2; size: NA
DNA: TGTGCCAGCAGTATAAACCGTTATACCTCGTTGAGCTCCTACAATGAGCAGTTCTTC; CDR3: CASSINRYTSLSSYNEQFF; J: TRBJ2-1; D: NA; V: TRBV11-2; size: NA
DNA: TGTGCCAGCAGTCCATCGGGAGTATTACGCTACGAGCAGTACTTC; CDR3: CASSPSGVLRYEQYF; J: TRBJ2-7; D: NA; V: TRBV4-2; size: NA
DNA: TGTGCCAGCAGCGTAAGTTATGGCGATACGCAGTATTTT; CDR3: CASSVSYGDTQYF; J: TRBJ2-3; D: NA; V: TRBV11-2; size: NA
DNA: TGTGCCAGCAGTTTAGCCGGTAATCAGCCCCAGCATTTT; CDR3: CASSLAGNQPQHF; J: TRBJ1-5; D: NA; V: TRBV27; size: NA
DNA: TGTGCCAGCAGCCCGGGACTAGGGACGTACGAGCAGTACTTC; CDR3: CASSPGLGTYEQYF; J: TRBJ2-7; D: TRBD2; V: TRBV5-4; size: NA
DNA: TGTGCCAGCAGCCCCCCGGGGGGCAGTGGCTACACCTTC; CDR3: CASSPPGGSGYTF; J: TRBJ1-2; D: NA; V: TRBV5-4; size: NA
DNA: TGTGCCAGCAGTCTTGGCGGAACCTACGAGCAGTACTTC; CDR3: CASSLGGTYEQYF; J: TRBJ2-7; D: NA; V: TRBV6-6; size: NA
DNA: TGTGCCAGCAGTTTATATCGGGGCACCGGGGAGCTGTTTTTT; CDR3: CASSLYRGTGELFF; J: TRBJ2-2; D: NA; V: TRBV27; size: NA
DNA: TGCAGCGTTGAATTCGGGAGAAGGGACACTGAAGCTTTCTTT; CDR3: CSVEFGRRDTEAFF; J: TRBJ1-1; D: NA; V: TRBV29-1; size: NA
DNA: TGTGCCAGCAGTGAACCCGGCTCCTACGAGCAGTACTTC; CDR3: CASSEPGSYEQYF; J: TRBJ2-7; D: NA; V: TRBV25-1; size: NA
DNA: TGCGCCAGCAGAAGTTGGGCGGCGGGCTATGGCTACACCTTC; CDR3: CASRSWAAGYGYTF; J: TRBJ1-2; D: NA; V: TRBV5-1; size: NA
DNA: TGCAGCGTTGAAATCCCGAAGTCTAGCGGGAGGTTCTACGAGCAGTACTTC; CDR3: CSVEIPKSSGRFYEQYF; J: TRBJ2-7; D: TRBD2; V: TRBV29-1; size: NA
DNA: TGCGCCAGCAGCTTTCGAACAGGGCCAGCTTTCTTT; CDR3: CASSFRTGPAFF; J: TRBJ1-1; D: NA; V: TRBV5-1; size: NA
DNA: TGTGCCAGCAGCGATAGCGGGAGGAGCACAGATACGCAGTATTTT; CDR3: CASSDSGRSTDTQYF; J: TRBJ2-3; D: TRBD2; V: TRBV9; size: NA
DNA: TGTGCCAGCAGATCGGATAGGAGGCTCACCGGGGAGCTGTTTTTT; CDR3: CASRSDRRLTGELFF; J: TRBJ2-2; D: NA; V: TRBV27; size: NA
DNA: TGTGCCAGCAGGGCGGTGGGGGGGGCGCAAGGAAACACCATATATTTT; CDR3: CASRAVGGAQGNTIYF; J: TRBJ1-3; D: NA; V: TRBV6-4; size: NA
DNA: TGTGCCACTTCCCTGGACAGGGCCCTATCCTACGAGCAGTACTTC; CDR3: CATSLDRALSYEQYF; J: TRBJ2-7; D: TRBD1; V: TRBV15; size: NA
DNA: TGTGCCAGCAGTTACCTTTGGGGGGGATACAATGAGCAGTTCTTC; CDR3: CASSYLWGGYNEQFF; J: TRBJ2-1; D: TRBD2; V: TRBV6-5; size: NA
DNA: TGTGCCAGCAGAGGAGGACAGGGGATAACCTACGAGCAGTACTTC; CDR3: CASRGGQGITYEQYF; J: TRBJ2-7; D: TRBD1; V: TRBV2; size: NA
DNA: TGCGCCAGCAGCCAAAACGACAGGGGGACCTACAATGAGCAGTTCTTC; CDR3: CASSQNDRGTYNEQFF; J: TRBJ2-1; D: TRBD1; V: TRBV4-1; size: NA
DNA: TGTGCCAGCAGTTTTCGGGATACGCAGTATTTT; CDR3: CASSFRDTQYF; J: TRBJ2-3; D: NA; V: TRBV27; size: NA
DNA: TGTGCCAGCAGCAAGGGAACAGCCATAGCTAACTATGGCTACACCTTC; CDR3: CASSKGTAIANYGYTF; J: TRBJ1-2; D: NA; V: TRBV5-6; size: NA
DNA: TGTGCCAGCAGCCAGACAGGGTCGTACGAGCAGTACTTC; CDR3: CASSQTGSYEQYF; J: TRBJ2-7; D: TRBD1; V: TRBV5-6; size: NA
DNA: TGTGCCAACAGTTACACGGGGGGGCGGACTGAAGCTTTCTTT; CDR3: CANSYTGGRTEAFF; J: TRBJ1-1; D: NA; V: TRBV6-5; size: NA
DNA: TGTGCCAGCAGTGAAGTCCCTAGGGTAGAAAGTACCTACGAGCAGTACTTC; CDR3: CASSEVPRVESTYEQYF; J: TRBJ2-7; D: NA; V: TRBV6-1; size: NA
DNA: TGTGCCAGCAGCGCTCTAGGACAGGGAGGCTACGAGCAGTACTTC; CDR3: CASSALGQGGYEQYF; J: TRBJ2-7; D: TRBD1; V: TRBV27; size: NA
DNA: TGCAGCGGCGGGAACACTGAAGCTTTCTTT; CDR3: CSGGNTEAFF; J: TRBJ1-1; D: NA; V: TRBV29-1; size: NA
DNA: TGTGCCTGGGGGCCGGGACAGTCCTCCTATGGCTACACCTTC; CDR3: CAWGPGQSSYGYTF; J: TRBJ1-2; D: TRBD1; V: TRBV30; size: NA
DNA: TGTGCCACCAGCAGCAACAGGGAGGCAAATGAAAAACTGTTTTTT; CDR3: CATSSNREANEKLFF; J: TRBJ1-4; D: NA; V: TRBV15; size: few
DNA: TGTGCCACCAGCAGGGGACTAGCGGGGGACAATGAGCAGTTCTTC; CDR3: CATSRGLAGDNEQFF; J: TRBJ2-1; D: TRBD2; V: TRBV15; size: NA
DNA: TGTGCCAGTAGTATAGGATTGGCGAGTGAGCAGTACTTC; CDR3: CASSIGLASEQYF; J: TRBJ2-7; D: NA; V: TRBV19; size: NA
DNA: TGCGCCAGCAGTGACCGGGCCACCAGACGGGACACTGAAGCTTTCTTT; CDR3: CASSDRATRRDTEAFF; J: TRBJ1-1; D: NA; V: TRBV10-2; size: NA
DNA: TGTGCCAGCAGCCCAACAGGGGGCAAGGAAGCAGATACGCAGTATTTT; CDR3: CASSPTGGKEADTQYF; J: TRBJ2-3; D: TRBD1; V: TRBV7-3; size: NA
DNA: TGTGCCAGCAGCTTGGCCCCAGGGGACACTGAAGCTTTCTTT; CDR3: CASSLAPGDTEAFF; J: TRBJ1-1; D: NA; V: TRBV5-8; size: NA
DNA: TGTGCCAGCAGCTTAGTAGGACTTTACACCGGGGAGCTGTTTTTT; CDR3: CASSLVGLYTGELFF; J: TRBJ2-2; D: NA; V: TRBV7-9; size: NA
DNA: TGTGCCAGTAGTAGTGGACAGGGATCCCCATATGGCTACACCTTC; CDR3: CASSSGQGSPYGYTF; J: TRBJ1-2; D: TRBD1; V: TRBV19; size: NA
DNA: TGTGCCAGCAGCTTTGGCAGGTTCACTGAAGCTTTCTTT; CDR3: CASSFGRFTEAFF; J: TRBJ1-1; D: NA; V: TRBV13; size: NA
DNA: TGTGCCAGCAGCTCCCGGGACAACCCCTACGAGCAGTACTTC; CDR3: CASSSRDNPYEQYF; J: TRBJ2-7; D: NA; V: TRBV11-2; size: NA
DNA: TGTGCCACCAGCAGAGAGGGTGGTGCGGGGAACTCTGGAAACACCATATATTTT; CDR3: CATSREGGAGNSGNTIYF; J: TRBJ1-3; D: NA; V: TRBV15; size: NA
DNA: TGTGCCAGCAGTTTCACTTGGCCGAACACTGAAGCTTTCTTT; CDR3: CASSFTWPNTEAFF; J: TRBJ1-1; D: NA; V: TRBV28; size: NA
DNA: TGCGCCAGCAGCCCCGAACAGCACTATGGCTACACCTTC; CDR3: CASSPEQHYGYTF; J: TRBJ1-2; D: NA; V: TRBV4-3; size: NA
DNA: TGTGCCAGCAGCTTAAGGGCCGGGGAGCTGTTTTTT; CDR3: CASSLRAGELFF; J: TRBJ2-2; D: NA; V: TRBV13; size: NA
DNA: TGTGCCAGCAGCTTACTAGCGGGAGTCCAGGAGCAGTTCTTC; CDR3: CASSLLAGVQEQFF; J: TRBJ2-1; D: TRBD2; V: TRBV7-8; size: NA
DNA: TGTGCCAGTAGTATCTCCCACGGGATCCAAGAGACCCAGTACTTC; CDR3: CASSISHGIQETQYF; J: TRBJ2-5; D: NA; V: TRBV19; size: NA
DNA: TGTGCCAGCAGTTTACATACAGGGCCCTACGAGCAGTACTTC; CDR3: CASSLHTGPYEQYF; J: TRBJ2-7; D: NA; V: TRBV27; size: NA
DNA: TGTGCCACCGAGCCGGGACAGCTATACAATGAGCAGTTCTTC; CDR3: CATEPGQLYNEQFF; J: TRBJ2-1; D: TRBD1; V: TRBV28; size: NA
DNA: TGTGCCAGCAGCCAAGAGGTGTTGGGACCCTCCAGCTCCTACAATGAGCAGTTCTTC; CDR3: CASSQEVLGPSSSYNEQFF; J: TRBJ2-1; D: NA; V: TRBV4-2; size: NA